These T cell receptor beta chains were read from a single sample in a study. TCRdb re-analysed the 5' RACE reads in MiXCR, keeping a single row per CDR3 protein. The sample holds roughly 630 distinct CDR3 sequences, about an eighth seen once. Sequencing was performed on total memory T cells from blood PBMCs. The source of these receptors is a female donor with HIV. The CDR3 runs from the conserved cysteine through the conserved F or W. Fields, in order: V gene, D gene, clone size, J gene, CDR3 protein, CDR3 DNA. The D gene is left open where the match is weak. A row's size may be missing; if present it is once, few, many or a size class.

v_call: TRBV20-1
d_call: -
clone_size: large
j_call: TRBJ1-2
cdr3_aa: CSVASQTVDGYTF
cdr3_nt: TGCAGTGTGGCCTCCCAAACTGTCGACGGCTACACCTTC

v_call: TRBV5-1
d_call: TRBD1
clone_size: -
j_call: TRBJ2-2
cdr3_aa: CASGKTGVTGELFF
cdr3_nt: TGCGCCAGCGGAAAGACAGGGGTTACCGGGGAGCTGTTTTTT

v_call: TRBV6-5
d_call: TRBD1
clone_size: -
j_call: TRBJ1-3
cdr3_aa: CASSYPGQGNSGNTIYF
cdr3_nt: TGTGCCAGCAGTTACCCCGGACAGGGAAACTCTGGAAACACCATATATTTT

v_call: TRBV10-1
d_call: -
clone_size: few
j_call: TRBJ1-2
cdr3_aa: CASSFMRGEGKRCYTF
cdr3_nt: TGCGCCAGCAGTTTTATGAGAGGGGAAGGGAAAAGATGCTACACCTTC

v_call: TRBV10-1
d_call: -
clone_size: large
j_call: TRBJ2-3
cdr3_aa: CASSESGGGHTQYF
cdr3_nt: TGCGCCAGCAGTGAGTCGGGGGGGGGCCACACGCAGTATTTT

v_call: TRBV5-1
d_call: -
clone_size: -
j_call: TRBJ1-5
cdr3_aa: CASSLGRGTNTDTQHF
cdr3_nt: TGCGCCAGCAGCTTGGGCCGCGGGACTAACACAGATACGCAGCATTTT

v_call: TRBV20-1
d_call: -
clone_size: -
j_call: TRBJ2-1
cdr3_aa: CSARVLGVNEQFF
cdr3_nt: TGCAGTGCAAGAGTACTAGGTGTCAATGAGCAGTTCTTC

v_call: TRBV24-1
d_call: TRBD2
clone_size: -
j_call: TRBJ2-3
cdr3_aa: CATSSGSSGATDTQYF
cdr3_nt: TGTGCCACCAGTTCGGGATCTAGCGGGGCCACAGATACGCAGTATTTT

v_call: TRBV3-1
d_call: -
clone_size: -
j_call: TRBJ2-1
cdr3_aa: CASSPSPYGNEQFF
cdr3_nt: TGTGCCAGCAGCCCCTCCCCATATGGTAATGAGCAGTTCTTC

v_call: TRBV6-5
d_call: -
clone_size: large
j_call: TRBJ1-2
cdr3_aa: CASSSLNRRTNYGYTF
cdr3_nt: TGTGCCAGCAGTTCACTTAACAGGCGTACTAACTATGGCTACACCTTC

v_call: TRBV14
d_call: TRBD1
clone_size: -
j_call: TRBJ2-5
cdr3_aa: CASSQGDSQETQYF
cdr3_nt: TGTGCCAGCAGCCAAGGGGACAGCCAAGAGACCCAGTACTTC

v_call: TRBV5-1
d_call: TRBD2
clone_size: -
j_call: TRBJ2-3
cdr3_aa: CASSLGRGTNTDTQYF
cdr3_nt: TGCGCCAGCAGCTTGGGCCGCGGGACTAACACAGATACGCAGTATTTT

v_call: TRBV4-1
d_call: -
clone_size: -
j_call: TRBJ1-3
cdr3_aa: CASSSHESGNTIYF
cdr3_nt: TGCGCCAGCAGCTCCCATGAGTCTGGAAACACCATATATTTT

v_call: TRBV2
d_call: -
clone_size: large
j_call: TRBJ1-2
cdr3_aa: CASSEERGSYGYTF
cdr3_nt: TGTGCCAGCAGTGAAGAGAGGGGGAGCTATGGCTACACCTTC

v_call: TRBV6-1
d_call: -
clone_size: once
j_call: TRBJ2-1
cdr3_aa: CASSRVWEQFF
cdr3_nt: TGTGCCAGCAGCCGAGTGTGGGAGCAGTTCTTC

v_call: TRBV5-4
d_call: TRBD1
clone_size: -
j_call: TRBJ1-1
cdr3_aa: CASSSWTGVDTEAFF
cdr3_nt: TGTGCCAGCAGCTCCTGGACAGGGGTTGACACTGAAGCTTTCTTT

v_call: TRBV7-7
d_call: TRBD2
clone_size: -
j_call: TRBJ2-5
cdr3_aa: CASSSTSGGPGEIQYF
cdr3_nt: TGTGCCAGCAGTTCCACTAGCGGGGGCCCCGGGGAGATCCAGTACTTC

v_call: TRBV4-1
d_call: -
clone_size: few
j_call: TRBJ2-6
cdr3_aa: CASSGTGPGGANVLTF
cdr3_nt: TGCGCCAGCAGCGGGACGGGGCCAGGTGGGGCCAACGTCCTGACTTTC

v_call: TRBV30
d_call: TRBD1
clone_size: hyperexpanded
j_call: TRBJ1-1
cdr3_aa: CAWITTGGTEAFF
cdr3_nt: TGTGCCTGGATAACTACAGGGGGCACTGAAGCTTTCTTT

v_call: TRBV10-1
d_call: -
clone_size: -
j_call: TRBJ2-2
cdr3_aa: CASRGDPNTGELFF
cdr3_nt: TGCGCCAGCAGAGGAGATCCGAACACCGGGGAGCTGTTTTTT

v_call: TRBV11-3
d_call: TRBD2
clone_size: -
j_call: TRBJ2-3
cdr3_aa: CASSLEGGRPPTDTQYF
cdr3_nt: TGTGCCAGCAGCTTAGAGGGCGGGAGGCCTCCCACAGATACGCAGTATTTT

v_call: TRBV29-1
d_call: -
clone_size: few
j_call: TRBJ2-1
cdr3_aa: CSVQPQVGEQFF
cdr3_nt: TGCAGCGTTCAACCACAGGTTGGTGAGCAGTTCTTC

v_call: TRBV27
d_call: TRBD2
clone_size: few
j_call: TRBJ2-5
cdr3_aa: CASSPRLAEQETQYF
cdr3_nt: TGTGCCAGCAGTCCTCGACTAGCGGAACAAGAGACCCAGTACTTC

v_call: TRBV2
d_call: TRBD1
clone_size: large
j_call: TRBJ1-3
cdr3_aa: CASTRDRADTIYF
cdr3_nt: TGTGCCAGCACTCGGGACAGGGCTGACACCATATATTTT

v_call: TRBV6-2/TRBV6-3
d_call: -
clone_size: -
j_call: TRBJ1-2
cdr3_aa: CASSYSTSAGEYTF
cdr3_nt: TGTGCCAGCAGTTACTCGACGTCGGCAGGCGAATACACCTTC

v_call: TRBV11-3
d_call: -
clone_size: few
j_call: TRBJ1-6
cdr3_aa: CASQGSSAYNSPLHF
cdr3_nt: TGTGCCAGCCAAGGGTCCTCAGCCTATAATTCACCCCTCCACTTT

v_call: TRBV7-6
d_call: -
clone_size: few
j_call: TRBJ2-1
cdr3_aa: CASSLVAELGQFF
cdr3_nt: TGTGCCAGCAGCTTAGTGGCGGAGCTTGGGCAGTTCTTC

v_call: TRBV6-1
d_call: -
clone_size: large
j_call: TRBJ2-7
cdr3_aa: CASSRGGPYEQYF
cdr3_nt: TGTGCCAGCAGTCGCGGGGGCCCCTACGAGCAGTACTTC

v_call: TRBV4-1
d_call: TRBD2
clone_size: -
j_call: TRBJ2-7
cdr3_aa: CASSHDYGLAGGTYEQYF
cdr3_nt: TGCGCCAGCAGCCATGACTACGGACTAGCGGGAGGTACCTACGAGCAGTACTTC

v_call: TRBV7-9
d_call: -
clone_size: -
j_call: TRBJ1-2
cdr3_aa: CANSSAREAGVGYTF
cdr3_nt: TGTGCCAACAGCTCCGCCCGCGAGGCAGGGGTTGGCTACACCTTC

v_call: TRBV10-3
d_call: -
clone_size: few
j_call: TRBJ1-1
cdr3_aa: CAISDYRETEAFF
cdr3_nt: TGTGCCATCAGTGATTACAGGGAGACTGAAGCTTTCTTT

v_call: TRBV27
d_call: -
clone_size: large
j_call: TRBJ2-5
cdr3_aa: CTSRTPLGRTQYF
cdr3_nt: TGCACCAGCAGGACCCCCCTCGGGAGGACCCAGTACTTC

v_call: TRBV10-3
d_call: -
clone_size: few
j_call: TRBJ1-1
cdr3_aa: CAISEVGGNTEAFF
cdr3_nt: TGTGCCATCAGTGAGGTGGGGGGGAACACTGAAGCTTTCTTT

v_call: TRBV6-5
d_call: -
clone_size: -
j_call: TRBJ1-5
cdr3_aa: CASSSTFTVSNQPQHF
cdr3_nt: TGTGCCAGCAGTTCGACCTTTACAGTGAGCAATCAGCCCCAGCATTTT

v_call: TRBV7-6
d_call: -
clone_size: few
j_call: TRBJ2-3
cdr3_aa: CASSSGLPWDTQYF
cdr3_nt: TGTGCTAGCAGCTCGGGACTGCCGTGGGATACGCAGTATTTT

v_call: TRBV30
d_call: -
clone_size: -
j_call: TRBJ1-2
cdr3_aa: CAWSVGLGSAENYGYTF
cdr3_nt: TGTGCCTGGAGTGTCGGGTTGGGGAGTGCGGAGAACTATGGCTACACCTTC

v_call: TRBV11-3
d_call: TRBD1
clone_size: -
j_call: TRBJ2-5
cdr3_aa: CASSRYRGETQYF
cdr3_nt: TGTGCCAGCAGCCGGTACAGGGGAGAGACCCAGTACTTC

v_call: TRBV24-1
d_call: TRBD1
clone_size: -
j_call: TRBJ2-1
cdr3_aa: CATSDPGTGGYNEQFF
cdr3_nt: TGTGCCACCAGTGATCCCGGGACAGGGGGTTACAATGAGCAGTTCTTC

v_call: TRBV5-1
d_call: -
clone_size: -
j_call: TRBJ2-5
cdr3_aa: CASSPGREGPQYF
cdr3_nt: TGCGCCAGCAGCCCGGGACGAGAAGGGCCCCAGTACTTC

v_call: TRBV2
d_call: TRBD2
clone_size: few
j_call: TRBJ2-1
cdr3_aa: CASSRLAARNEQFF
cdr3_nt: TGTGCCAGCAGTCGACTAGCGGCGAGAAATGAGCAGTTCTTC

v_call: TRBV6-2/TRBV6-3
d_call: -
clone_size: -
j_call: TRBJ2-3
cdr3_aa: CASSYRPVGSTDTQYF
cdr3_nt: TGTGCCAGCAGTTATAGGCCTGTCGGAAGCACAGATACGCAGTATTTT

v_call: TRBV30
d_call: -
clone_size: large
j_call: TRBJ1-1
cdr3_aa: CAWSSWGNDENTEAFF
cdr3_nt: TGTGCCTGGAGTTCGTGGGGAAACGATGAGAACACTGAAGCTTTCTTT

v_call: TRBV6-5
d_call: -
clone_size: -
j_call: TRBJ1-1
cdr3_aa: CASSYSTDPGSVTEAFF
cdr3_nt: TGTGCCAGCAGTTACTCGACGGACCCCGGGAGTGTCACTGAAGCTTTCTTT

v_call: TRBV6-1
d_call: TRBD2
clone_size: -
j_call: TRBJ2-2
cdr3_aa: CASTRTEAGGNTGELFF
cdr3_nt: TGTGCCAGCACCCGAACTGAAGCGGGAGGGAACACCGGGGAGCTGTTTTTT

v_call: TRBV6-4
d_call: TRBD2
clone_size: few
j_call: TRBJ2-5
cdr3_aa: CATRDRVGGGTGETQYF
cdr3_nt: TGTGCCACCAGGGACCGAGTTGGCGGGGGGACGGGGGAGACCCAGTACTTC

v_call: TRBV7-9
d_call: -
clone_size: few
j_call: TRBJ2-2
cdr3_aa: CASSRGTGELFF
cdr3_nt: TGTGCCAGCAGCAGGGGGACCGGGGAGCTGTTTTTT

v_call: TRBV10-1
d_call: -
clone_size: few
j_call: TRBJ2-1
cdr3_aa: CASSESIIARASSYNEQFF
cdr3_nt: TGCGCCAGCAGTGAGTCGATCATAGCCAGGGCCAGCTCCTACAATGAGCAGTTCTTC

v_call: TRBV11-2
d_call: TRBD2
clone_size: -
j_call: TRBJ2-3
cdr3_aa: CASRFGTSGTDTQYF
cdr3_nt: TGTGCCAGCCGCTTCGGGACTAGCGGAACAGATACGCAGTATTTT

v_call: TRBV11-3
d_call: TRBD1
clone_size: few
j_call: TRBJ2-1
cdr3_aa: CASSVSRGYYNEQFF
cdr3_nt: TGTGCCAGCAGCGTATCCAGGGGGTATTACAATGAGCAGTTCTTC

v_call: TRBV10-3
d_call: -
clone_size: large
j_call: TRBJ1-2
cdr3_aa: CAISESGGTNYGYTF
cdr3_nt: TGTGCCATCAGTGAGTCCGGGGGAACTAACTATGGCTACACCTTC

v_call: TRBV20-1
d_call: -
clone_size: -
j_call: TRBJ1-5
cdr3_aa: CSARDAGASQPQHF
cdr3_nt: TGCAGTGCTAGAGATGCGGGGGCAAGCCAGCCCCAGCATTTT

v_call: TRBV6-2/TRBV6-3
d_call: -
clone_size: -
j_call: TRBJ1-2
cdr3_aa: CASSYGGGYTF
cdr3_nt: TGTGCCAGCAGTTACGGAGGCGGCTACACCTTC

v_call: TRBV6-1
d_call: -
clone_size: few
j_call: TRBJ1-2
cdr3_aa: CASSPLGEFYGYTF
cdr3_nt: TGTGCCAGCAGCCCCTTAGGGGAGTTCTATGGCTACACCTTC

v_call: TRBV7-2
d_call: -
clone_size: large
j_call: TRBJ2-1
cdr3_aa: CASSPQLRRSEQFF
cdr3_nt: TGTGCCAGCAGCCCCCAACTACGGCGATCTGAGCAGTTCTTC

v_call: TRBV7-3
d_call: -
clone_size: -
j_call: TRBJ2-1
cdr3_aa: CASSLIKSGEQFF
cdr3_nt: TGTGCCAGCAGCTTAATTAAGTCGGGTGAGCAGTTCTTC

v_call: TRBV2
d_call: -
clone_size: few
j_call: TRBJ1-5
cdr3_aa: CASSVRSGSNQPQHF
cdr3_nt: TGTGCCAGCAGTGTTCGTTCTGGTAGCAATCAGCCCCAGCATTTT

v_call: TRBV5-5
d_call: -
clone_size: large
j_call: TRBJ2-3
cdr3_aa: CASSPEGLAIDTQYF
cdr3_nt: TGTGCCAGCAGCCCGGAGGGACTGGCAATAGATACGCAGTATTTT

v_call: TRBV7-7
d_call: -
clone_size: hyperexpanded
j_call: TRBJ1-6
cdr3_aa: CASSLDAGNSPLHF
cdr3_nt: TGTGCCAGCAGCTTGGACGCAGGGAATTCACCCCTCCACTTT

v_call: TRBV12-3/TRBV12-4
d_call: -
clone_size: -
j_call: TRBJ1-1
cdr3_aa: CASSLYGGLNTEAFF
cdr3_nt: TGTGCCAGCAGTTTATATGGGGGGCTGAACACTGAAGCTTTCTTT